This paragraph covers one TCR beta chain sequence. As yet, its antigen is unknown. The data derive from a study of T cell responses to AZD1222 COVID-19 vaccine. Overall study results and limits: Researchers took repertoire samples only after the peak T cell response had come. Nearly half of spike-specific TCRs reportedly target variant regions that are unmutated in the B.1.351 and B.1.1.7 variants. Of the AZD1222 recipients, only 5 to 7 were seropositive at baseline.

Trimming took 5 bases from V and 1 from J, leaving 12 bases between them. Germline loops: CDR1 MDHEN, CDR2 SYDVKM. The CDR3 length is 15 residues. Method: immunoSEQ multiplex PCR; TCRdb's copy keeps in-frame clones and lacks some. The sample records some 86,000 clones, 60% to 80% being singletons. This material consisted of peripheral blood, taken on day 0 of AZD1222 vaccination. The sequence came from an adult in good health. The genes are TRBV28 and TRBJ1-5; possibly TRBD1 for D (6 bases). The chain's CDR3 is CASSPQGTSNQPQHF. The CDR3 DNA reads TGTGCCAGCAGTCCTCAGGGGACAAGCAATCAGCCCCAGCATTTT. The entire variable domain, with the rest obtained from reference TRBV28 and TRBJ1-5, is as follows: DVKVTQSSRYLVKRTGEKVFLECVQDMDHENMFWYRQDPGLGLRLIYFSYDVKMKEKGDIPEGYSVSREKKERFSLILESASTNQTSMYLCASSPQGTSNQPQHFGDGTRLSIL.